What follows are 5 T cell receptor beta chains derived from one specimen sequenced in a study of CD8 T cells in Susac syndrome. After extraction with the RNeasy kit, 0.5 to 1 ug of the RNA was reverse transcribed using random hexamers. One entry per CDR3 protein results from TCRdb running MiXCR on the immunoSEQ multiplex PCR reads. Here the sample spans 150,000 to 200,000 distinct CDR3 sequences, over 85% being singletons. The sample was CD4+ T cells from PBMCs. The origin of the receptors is a human donor in good health.

CDR3 loop: CASSLSGVSIQYF. CDR3 in DNA: TGCGCCAGCAGCTTGTCTGGGGTTAGCATTCAGTACTTC. V is TRBV5-1 and J is TRBJ2-4; D unclear. The CDR3 has 13 residues. Trimming shortened V by 1 base and J by 9 bases, and 11 bases separated the two germline ends. Germline lookup yields CDR1 SGHRS and CDR2 YFSETQ.

The rearrangement joins TRBV24-1 to TRBJ2-1, with 12 nucleotides matching TRBD2. V was pared by 1 base and J by 6 bases, with 3 bases of the junction left unmatched. Germline V CDR1 and CDR2: KGHDR, SFDVKD. The CDR3 covers 16 residues. In nucleotides, the CDR3 is TGTGCCACCAGTGATTTATTGACTAGCGGGGGCAATGAGCAGTTCTTC. This codes for CATSDLLTSGGNEQFF.

In its sample, this clonotype was seen once. The V call is TRBV5-1, the J call TRBJ1-1; 9 nucleotides line up with TRBD1. Germline lookup yields CDR1 SGHRS and CDR2 YFSETQ. The CDR3 has 16 residues. J lost 4 bases, V lost 4 bases, and 11 bases had no gene match. CDR3 residues: CASSGGTGGPVTEAFF. CDR3 coding DNA: TGCGCCAGCAGCGGTGGTACAGGGGGCCCGGTCACTGAAGCTTTCTTT.

The chain links TRBV9 to TRBJ1-5; TRBD1 aligns across 8 bases. The CDR3 contains 15 residues. After removal of 0 bases from V and 6 bases from J, the junction contained 5 bases not matched to a gene. Germline CDR1 reads SGDLS; CDR2 reads YYNGEE. The CDR3 sequence is CASSVGDRGGQPQHF. In nucleotides, the CDR3 is TGTGCCAGCAGCGTAGGTGACAGGGGCGGTCAGCCCCAGCATTTT. The variable domain in full, completed from reference TRBV9 and TRBJ1-5, reads DSGVTQTPKHLITATGQRVTLRCSPRSGDLSVYWYQQSLDQGLQFLIQYYNGEERAKGNILERFSAQQFPDLHSELNLSSLELGDSALYFCASSVGDRGGQPQHFGDGTRLSIL.

The V gene is TRBV3-1, the J gene TRBJ2-2; D not certain. Per germline, CDR1 LGHDT and CDR2 YNNKEL (reference sequence). The ends were cut back, 2 bases at V and 10 bases at J, with 5 bases in the middle. There are 11 residues in the CDR3. CDR3 loop: CASSQWEELFF. DNA of the CDR3: TGTGCCAGCAGCCAATGGGAGGAGCTGTTTTTT.